These T cell receptor beta chains were read from a single sample in a study of type 1 regulatory T cells. A single record per CDR3 protein comes from TCRdb applying MiXCR to the reads. Of about 97,000 distinct CDR3 sequences in the sample, around a third were seen once. Material: CD4+ T cells, either the whole sample or a sorted fraction (not recorded which). Receptor source: a human donor in good health. Both conserved end residues are part of each CDR3. Each record gives: D gene, J gene, clone size, V gene, CDR3 protein, CDR3 DNA. The D gene is left open where the match is weak. Clone size is given for some rows only: seen once, a few or many times, or a class if the clone is expanded.

d_gene: -; j_gene: TRBJ2-1; abundance: -; v_gene: TRBV20-1; CDR3aa: CSANLASSYNEQFF; CDR3nt: TGCAGTGCTAATCTAGCGAGCTCCTACAATGAGCAGTTCTTC
d_gene: -; j_gene: TRBJ2-4; abundance: few; v_gene: TRBV20-1; CDR3aa: CSYPDPDGVAKNIQYF; CDR3nt: TGCAGTTACCCGGACCCGGACGGAGTAGCCAAAAACATTCAGTACTTC
d_gene: -; j_gene: TRBJ1-1; abundance: -; v_gene: TRBV7-9; CDR3aa: CASSQEFGRTDEAFF; CDR3nt: TGTGCCAGCAGCCAGGAATTTGGGCGGACAGACGAAGCTTTCTTT
d_gene: TRBD1; j_gene: TRBJ2-1; abundance: few; v_gene: TRBV2; CDR3aa: CASGGTGWSEQFF; CDR3nt: TGTGCCAGCGGCGGGACAGGGTGGAGTGAGCAGTTCTTC
d_gene: -; j_gene: TRBJ2-1; abundance: -; v_gene: TRBV11-2; CDR3aa: CASRGRSSLRYNEQFF; CDR3nt: TGTGCCAGCAGGGGGAGATCTTCGCTGCGCTACAATGAGCAGTTCTTC
d_gene: TRBD2; j_gene: TRBJ2-7; abundance: few; v_gene: TRBV9; CDR3aa: CASSPSAGTGEQYF; CDR3nt: TGTGCCAGCAGCCCGTCAGCGGGAACAGGCGAGCAGTACTTC
d_gene: -; j_gene: TRBJ2-6; abundance: few; v_gene: TRBV20-1; CDR3aa: CSADRQGYGANVLTF; CDR3nt: TGCAGTGCTGATCGCCAGGGGTACGGGGCCAACGTCCTGACTTTC
d_gene: -; j_gene: TRBJ1-1; abundance: -; v_gene: TRBV20-1; CDR3aa: CSARRPGAEAFF; CDR3nt: TGCAGTGCGCGCCGACCAGGCGCTGAAGCTTTCTTT
d_gene: TRBD2; j_gene: TRBJ2-7; abundance: few; v_gene: TRBV7-2; CDR3aa: CASSYRTSGPYEQYF; CDR3nt: TGTGCCAGCAGCTACCGGACTAGCGGGCCCTACGAGCAGTACTTC
d_gene: TRBD2; j_gene: TRBJ2-3; abundance: few; v_gene: TRBV7-2; CDR3aa: CASSRLAGAGRTDTQYF; CDR3nt: TGTGCCAGCAGCCGACTAGCGGGAGCCGGGCGCACAGATACGCAGTATTTT
d_gene: -; j_gene: TRBJ2-5; abundance: few; v_gene: TRBV29-1; CDR3aa: CSVVVDKETQYF; CDR3nt: TGCAGCGTTGTGGTGGATAAGGAGACCCAGTACTTC
d_gene: -; j_gene: TRBJ2-2; abundance: -; v_gene: TRBV5-1; CDR3aa: CASSPRDLPNTGELFF; CDR3nt: TGCGCCAGCAGCCCCCGGGACCTACCGAACACCGGGGAGCTGTTTTTT
d_gene: -; j_gene: TRBJ2-3; abundance: few; v_gene: TRBV5-1; CDR3aa: CASSLGYQDTQYF; CDR3nt: TGCGCCAGCAGCTTGGGGTACCAAGATACGCAGTATTTT
d_gene: -; j_gene: TRBJ1-5; abundance: -; v_gene: TRBV10-3; CDR3aa: CAISDKETGNQPQHF; CDR3nt: TGTGCCATCAGTGATAAAGAGACGGGCAATCAGCCCCAGCATTTT
d_gene: -; j_gene: TRBJ2-1; abundance: once; v_gene: TRBV3-1; CDR3aa: CASSQYPGEQFF; CDR3nt: TGTGCCAGCAGCCAATACCCTGGTGAGCAGTTCTTC
d_gene: TRBD2; j_gene: TRBJ2-2; abundance: -; v_gene: TRBV24-1; CDR3aa: CATSDLRASGANTGELFF; CDR3nt: TGTGCCACCAGTGATTTGCGGGCTAGCGGTGCGAACACCGGGGAGCTGTTTTTT
d_gene: TRBD1; j_gene: TRBJ2-3; abundance: -; v_gene: TRBV7-3; CDR3aa: CASSPDPGQGADTQYF; CDR3nt: TGTGCCAGCAGCCCCGACCCGGGACAGGGGGCGGATACGCAGTATTTT
d_gene: -; j_gene: TRBJ2-1; abundance: few; v_gene: TRBV7-2; CDR3aa: CASRLAGNNEQFF; CDR3nt: TGTGCCAGCAGGCTGGCAGGCAACAATGAGCAGTTCTTC
d_gene: TRBD2; j_gene: TRBJ2-1; abundance: few; v_gene: TRBV7-2; CDR3aa: CASSPPGLAVTQQFF; CDR3nt: TGTGCCAGCAGCCCGCCGGGACTAGCGGTAACCCAGCAGTTCTTC
d_gene: TRBD2; j_gene: TRBJ2-5; abundance: few; v_gene: TRBV7-2; CDR3aa: CASSRLAVGTETQYF; CDR3nt: TGTGCCAGCAGCCGACTAGCGGTGGGGACAGAGACCCAGTACTTC
d_gene: TRBD1; j_gene: TRBJ1-1; abundance: few; v_gene: TRBV30; CDR3aa: CAYDRGGTEAFF; CDR3nt: TGTGCCTATGACAGGGGAGGGACTGAAGCTTTCTTT
d_gene: TRBD2; j_gene: TRBJ2-7; abundance: -; v_gene: TRBV6-2/TRBV6-3; CDR3aa: CASRLAGDLYEQYF; CDR3nt: TGTGCCAGCAGGTTAGCGGGAGATTTGTACGAGCAGTACTTC
d_gene: TRBD2; j_gene: TRBJ2-7; abundance: few; v_gene: TRBV5-4; CDR3aa: CASSPGTSGRGYEQYF; CDR3nt: TGTGCCAGCAGCCCCGGGACTAGCGGGAGAGGGTACGAGCAGTACTTC
d_gene: -; j_gene: TRBJ2-4; abundance: -; v_gene: TRBV9; CDR3aa: CASSENGDWRGDIQYF; CDR3nt: TGTGCCAGCAGCGAAAACGGGGATTGGAGGGGTGACATTCAGTACTTC
d_gene: TRBD2; j_gene: TRBJ2-2; abundance: few; v_gene: TRBV6-2/TRBV6-3; CDR3aa: CATSYTILAGESYTGELFF; CDR3nt: TGTGCCACCAGTTATACTATCCTAGCGGGAGAGTCGTACACCGGGGAGCTGTTTTTT
d_gene: -; j_gene: TRBJ1-5; abundance: -; v_gene: TRBV30; CDR3aa: CAWSPGGDQPQHF; CDR3nt: TGTGCCTGGAGTCCTGGTGGGGATCAGCCCCAGCATTTT
d_gene: -; j_gene: TRBJ1-1; abundance: few; v_gene: TRBV21-1; CDR3aa: CASSKKAGAEAFF; CDR3nt: TGTGCCAGCAGCAAAAAGGCAGGGGCTGAAGCTTTCTTT